A few counts support the clone carrying this TCR beta chain. Time point indicated: patch test 3, about 24 weeks after DPC sensitization. The treatment here: therapeutic diphenylcyclopropenone sensitization with weekly scalp DPC. The CDR3 has 12 amino acids. Looked up from germline, CDR1 is SNHLY and CDR2 is FYNNEI. V was pared by 4 bases and J by 10 bases, with 11 bases between. In TCRdb, the RACE reads were re-called with MiXCR into one record per CDR3 protein. This sample yields about 160,000 distinct CDR3 sequences, of which roughly 25% are seen a single time; about 2.1% belongs to the top ten. This entry is derived from a study of human T cells and chemical hapten exposure. Background on the study: Sensitization employed 2% DPC on about 2 cm by about 2 cm of upper inner arm skin. Small pooled library volume differences chiefly drove per-sample TCR yield variation.

This TCR derives from a woman under 30 with alopecia areata. Some clones in this sample may be carry-over from other donors' samples. This rearrangement joins TRBV2 to TRBJ2-1; TRBD2 is a possible D gene (5 bases). The sequencing used whole blood, collected in connection with sensitization to the hapten diphenylcyclopropenone (DPC). CDR3: CASSVGRREQFF. The CDR3 DNA is TGTGCCAGCAGTGTAGGAAGGAGGGAGCAGTTCTTC.